A single sample is the source of the 12 T cell receptor beta chains below, sequenced in a study of T cells in Graves' hyperthyroidism and ophthalmopathy (dated by TCRdb to about 2019). The library was made by multiplex PCR. Sequenced using an Illumina HiSeq 2000. The TCR beta CDR3 regions were amplified from RNA transcripts. The TCR CDR3 was subjected to a first round of RT-PCR using the HTBI primer set and the Qiagen OneStep RT-PCR kit. The public reads were reprocessed in TCRdb via fastp at Q25 and MiXCR, keeping in-frame beta chains. Identical CDR3 protein sequences are pooled into one entry, listed with their most common genes and DNA. Recorded for this sample are more than 500,000 distinct CDR3 sequences; over 35% of them occurred a single time. The ten largest clones represent 44% of the sample. Sequences were obtained from peripheral blood or thyroid tissue (not recorded which). The receptor source for this set is an adult woman with Graves' disease, either hyperthyroidism or ophthalmopathy (not recorded which).

The CDR3 nucleotides read TGTGCCAGCAGCATAGACAGGATGGAGGGCTACACCTTC. Encoded protein: CASSIDRMEGYTF. This chain joins TRBV5-4 and TRBJ1-2, with D tentatively TRBD1 (6 bases). V lost 4 bases to trimming and J lost 8 bases, with 15 bases between them. The CDR3 extends over 13 amino acids. Germline V lookup: CDR1 SGHNT, CDR2 YYREEE (reference sequence).

This clonotype was observed a handful of times. Written as DNA, the CDR3 is TGTGCCAGCAGTCCTGATGGGACAGAGTTCTCTGGGGCCAACGTCCTGACTTTC. This translates into CASSPDGTEFSGANVLTF. The V and J genes are TRBV2 and TRBJ2-6; the match to TRBD1 covers 7 bases. Germline lookup yields CDR1 SNHLY and CDR2 FYNNEI. Losses at the gene ends were 5 bases for V and 0 bases for J; bases not matched to a gene: 10. The length of the CDR3 is 18 residues.

The rearrangement links TRBV7-9 to TRBJ1-5, with 7 bases matching TRBD1. The CDR3 has 14 amino acids. V dropped 8 bases and J dropped 4; count of bases not matched to a gene: 8. Per germline, CDR1 SEHNR and CDR2 FQNEAQ (reference sequence). The CDR3 is CASGETGWNQPQHF. The CDR3 region has the DNA TGTGCCAGCGGAGAGACAGGGTGGAATCAGCCCCAGCATTTT.

This clonotype was observed at least ten times. The rearrangement joins TRBV7-2 to TRBJ2-5; D is possibly TRBD2 (5 bases). CDR1 and CDR2 from the germline V gene are SGHTA and FQGNSA. V was clipped by 5 bases and J by 5 bases, with 9 bases between them. This CDR3 contains 12 residues. For the CDR3, the DNA is TGTGCCAGCAGCGCCCGAGGGGAGACCCAGTACTTC. It specifies CASSARGETQYF.

The chain has TRBV20-1 and TRBJ2-7; the D gene could be TRBD1 or TRBD2 (5 bases each). CDR1 is DFQATT, CDR2 SNEGSKA, per germline (reference sequence). V gave up 3 bases and J gave up 4 bases, with 13 bases separating them. The CDR3 consists of 13 residues. The CDR3 bases are TGCAGTGCTAGCTCAGGGAGTTGGTACGAGCAGTACTTC. Its protein is CSASSGSWYEQYF.

This clonotype was observed many times. The chain employs TRBV5-1 and TRBJ2-7; D is perhaps TRBD2 (6 bases). The CDR3 runs to 12 residues. Trimming took 5 bases from V and 4 from J, leaving 10 bases between them. CDR1 and CDR2 (germline): SGHRS, YFSETQ. CDR3 loop: CASRPEGYEQYF. The CDR3 region has the DNA TGCGCCAGCAGACCGGAGGGGTACGAGCAGTACTTC.

This clonotype occurred once. This chain links TRBV7-6 with TRBJ2-5; D is uncertain. V shed 1 base and J shed 5 bases, with 11 bases lying between them. Germline assignment: CDR1 SGHVS and CDR2 FNYEAQ. The CDR3 loop spans 14 amino acids. CDR3 amino acids: CASSLGGLVETQYF. The CDR3 coding sequence is TGTGCCAGCAGCTTAGGGGGTCTGGTGGAGACCCAGTACTTC.

This chain joins TRBV7-9 and TRBJ2-7; 11 bases map to TRBD2. CDR3 length equals 16 residues. Germline trimming cut 8 bases from V and 0 bases from J; bases unmatched to any gene: 9. Germline lookup yields CDR1 SEHNR and CDR2 FQNEAQ (reference sequence). The CDR3 loop is CASSLTSGGSSYEQYF. CDR3 bases: TGTGCCAGCTCACTCACTAGCGGGGGTAGCTCCTACGAGCAGTACTTC.

This clonotype has a handful of counts. The chain joins TRBV7-2 to TRBJ2-5, with a possible D match to TRBD2 (5 bases). CDR3 length equals 12 residues. Between the trimmed V and J ends, which lost 4 bases and 4 bases, there was a span of 7 bases. CDR1 and CDR2 (germline): SGHTA, FQGNSA. The DNA for the CDR3 is TGTGCCAGCAGCTACGGAGGAGAGACCCAGTACTTC. This encodes CASSYGGETQYF.

This clonotype was detected ten times or more. The CDR3 DNA reads as TGTGCCAGCAGTAGACTAGCGGGAGCTACGAGGACCGGGGAGCTGTTTTTT. Residues: CASSRLAGATRTGELFF. This chain joins TRBV7-9 and TRBJ2-2; 12 bases are shared with TRBD2. V shed 6 bases, J shed 5 bases, and the junction held 10 bases outside the gene matches. The CDR3 has 17 residues. In germline, CDR1 is SEHNR, CDR2 FQNEAQ (reference sequence). The complete variable domain, with remaining parts taken from reference TRBV7-9 and TRBJ2-2, reads DTGVSQNPRHKITKRGQNVTFRCDPISEHNRLYWYRQTLGQGPEFLTYFQNEAQLEKSRLLSDRFSAERPKGSFSTLEIQRTEQGDSAMYLCASSRLAGATRTGELFFGEGSRLTVL.

V usage is TRBV25-1 and J usage is TRBJ2-7, with D perhaps assigned TRBD1 or TRBD2 (6 bases each). The germline V and J ends were trimmed by 4 bases and 4 bases, with 14 bases remaining between them. Per germline, CDR1 MGHDK and CDR2 SYGVNS. This CDR3 is 14 amino acids long. CDR3 residues: CASSGRGGGYEQYF. Written as DNA, the CDR3 is TGTGCCAGCAGTGGCAGGGGAGGAGGTTACGAGCAGTACTTC.

The gene calls are TRBV7-9 and TRBJ1-2; 8 bases line up with TRBD1. Germline V lookup: CDR1 SEHNR, CDR2 FQNEAQ (reference sequence). This CDR3 has 16 residues. With V trimmed by 3 bases and J by 2 bases, 8 bases remained unmatched. CDR3: CASSLGQDIDNYGYTF. DNA for the CDR3: TGTGCCAGCAGCTTGGGACAGGATATCGACAACTATGGCTACACCTTC.